A single sample gave rise to the 21 T cell receptor beta chains below, sequenced in a study of blood T cell repertoires in COVID-19. Sequencing was performed with immunoSEQ multiplex PCR; in TCRdb, only in-frame clones are kept and a portion is missing. The sample has a few hundred thousand clones, roughly 84% seen once. Sequences were obtained from peripheral blood. The receptors stem from a woman younger than 30 with acute or convalescent COVID-19.

The CDR3 loop is CASKRQNTEAFF. CDR3 bases: TGTGCCAGCAAGAGGCAGAACACTGAAGCTTTCTTT. The V gene is TRBV11-3, the J gene TRBJ1-1; no reliable D call. The V end lost 7 bases, the J end lost 1 base, and 7 bases lay between the germline ends. The CDR3 runs 12 residues. Germline V lookup: CDR1 SGHNT, CDR2 YENEEA.

This chain connects TRBV25-1 to TRBJ2-1; 7 bases match TRBD1. The J segment lost 1 base and the V segment lost 4 bases, leaving 13 bases of the junction unmatched. This CDR3 is built from 18 residues. Germline V gene sequence: CDR1 MGHDK, CDR2 SYGVNS. CDR3 bases: TGTGCCAGCAGTGGGGTAAACAGGGGCTCTCCTTCCTACAATGAGCAGTTCTTC. Amino acid sequence: CASSGVNRGSPSYNEQFF.

V and J are TRBV7-2 and TRBJ1-5; D gene unclear. Trimming shortened V by 2 bases and J by 0 bases, and 17 bases separated the two germline ends. Germline CDR1 reads SGHTA; CDR2 reads FQGNSA. This CDR3 has 18 residues. The CDR3 protein is CASSLFYFQDYSNQPQHF. The CDR3 DNA reads as TGTGCCAGCAGCTTATTTTACTTTCAGGATTATAGCAATCAGCCCCAGCATTTT.

This rearrangement joins TRBV4-1 to TRBJ2-3; D call uncertain. The CDR3 has 17 amino acids. Germline values: CDR1 MGHRA, CDR2 YSYEKL. The V gene lost 0 bases and the J gene lost 4 bases, with 17 bases spanning the gap. CDR3 nucleotide sequence: TGCGCCAGCAGCCAAGATCTCAGGCGCAGGCTGGCAGATACGCAGTATTTT. Encoded protein: CASSQDLRRRLADTQYF.

This clone was observed a few times. The V gene is TRBV19, the J gene TRBJ1-5; D may be TRBD1 (5 bases). CDR1 is LNHDA, CDR2 SQIVND, per germline (reference sequence). This CDR3 region has 13 residues. Trimming took 5 bases from V and 4 from J, leaving 9 bases between them. The CDR3 sequence: CASSVGRNQPQHF. As DNA, the CDR3 is TGTGCCAGTAGTGTGGGGCGGAATCAGCCCCAGCATTTT.

CDR3 amino acids: CASSSRGSLTDTQYF. DNA of the CDR3: TGTGCCAGCAGTTCCCGAGGCTCCCTAACAGATACGCAGTATTTT. The chain recombines TRBV28 with TRBJ2-3, with no clear D. CDR3 length: 15 amino acids. V lost 4 bases, J lost 3 bases, and 14 bases lay in between. Germline CDR1 reads MDHEN; CDR2 reads SYDVKM.

This clone turned up a few times. DNA of the CDR3: TGTGCCAGCAGTCAGGAGCTAGCGGGAGTTTACAATGAGCAGTTCTTC. Its protein is CASSQELAGVYNEQFF. The chain recombines TRBV6-6 with TRBJ2-1; 10 bases match TRBD2. CDR3 length equals 16 residues. The V gene end was trimmed by 5 bases and the J gene end by 4 bases; junction bases not matched to a gene: 8. CDR1 is MNHNY and CDR2 is SVGAGI in the germline V gene (reference sequence).

The rearrangement joins TRBV6-5 to TRBJ1-3; the match to TRBD1 covers 8 bases. This CDR3 is 14 amino acids long. The V gene end was trimmed by 4 bases and the J gene end by 2 bases; junction bases not matched to a gene: 1. CDR1 and CDR2 from the germline V gene are MNHEY and SVGAGI. CDR3 region: CASSSQGAGNTIYF. The CDR3 region has the DNA TGTGCCAGCAGTTCACAGGGGGCTGGAAACACCATATATTTT.

This clone was seen once. V gene TRBV15 combines with J gene TRBJ2-7; 9 bases map to TRBD2. CDR3 length equals 15 residues. From germline, CDR1 is LNHNV and CDR2 YYDKDF (reference sequence). The V segment lost 0 bases and the J segment 5 bases; nucleotides outside the gene matches: 5. The chain's CDR3 is CATSREREGLNEQYF. In nucleotides, the CDR3 is TGTGCCACCAGCAGAGAGCGGGAGGGCCTAAACGAGCAGTACTTC.

This chain connects TRBV10-3 to TRBJ1-1; D unclear. V lost 2 bases and J 0 bases, leaving 10 bases between the germline ends. The germline V gene has CDR1 ENHRY and CDR2 SYGVKD. This CDR3 comprises 15 residues. CDR3 protein: CAISEVRSMNTEAFF. The CDR3 nucleotides are TGTGCCATCAGTGAGGTACGGTCCATGAACACTGAAGCTTTCTTT.

This rearrangement joins TRBV6-6 to TRBJ2-7, with 7 bases aligning to TRBD1. With V trimmed by 5 bases and J by 2 bases, 3 bases remained unmatched. CDR3 length equals 13 residues. Germline V gene sequence: CDR1 MNHNY, CDR2 SVGAGI (reference sequence). The chain's CDR3 is CASSAGTAYEQYF. In DNA, the CDR3 is TGTGCCAGCAGTGCCGGGACAGCCTACGAGCAGTACTTC.

This clone was seen a handful of times. This chain links TRBV19 with TRBJ2-3; D is undetermined. The germline V and J ends were trimmed by 1 base and 1 base, with 6 bases remaining between them. The CDR3 extends over 14 amino acids. CDR1 is LNHDA and CDR2 is SQIVND in the germline V gene (reference sequence). The CDR3 loop reads CASSIGHGTDTQYF. The CDR3 DNA reads as TGTGCCAGTAGTATAGGGCACGGCACAGATACGCAGTATTTT.

Only one count was recorded for this clone. This sequence joins TRBV19 and TRBJ1-6, with D maybe TRBD1 (5 bases). In germline, CDR1 is LNHDA, CDR2 SQIVND (reference sequence). The CDR3 consists of 14 residues. The V end lost 5 bases, the J end lost 9 bases, and 14 bases lay between the germline ends. CDR3 DNA sequence: TGTGCCAGTAGTTCCAGACAGCCCAGTTCACCCCTCCACTTT. It is translated as CASSSRQPSSPLHF.

The chain recombines TRBV6-2 or TRBV6-3 with TRBJ2-5; D is uncertain. The CDR3 spans 19 residues. Germline V gives CDR1 MNHEY, CDR2 SVGEGT. The V and J ends lost 0 bases and 0 bases respectively, with 20 bases between them. The CDR3 sequence: CASSYSIGSGPNNQETQYF. The CDR3 DNA is TGTGCCAGCAGTTACTCGATAGGTTCGGGTCCCAACAACCAAGAGACCCAGTACTTC.

The gene calls are TRBV27 and TRBJ2-1; perhaps TRBD2 as D (6 bases). CDR3 length: 16 amino acids. Germline lookup yields CDR1 MNHEY and CDR2 SMNVEV (reference sequence). Trimming removed 5 bases at V and 6 bases at J, with 20 bases between. This CDR3 is CASSLPRRGRVNEQFF. The CDR3 DNA follows: TGTGCCAGCAGTCTACCACGGAGGGGAAGGGTCAATGAGCAGTTCTTC.

This chain connects TRBV19 to TRBJ2-1, with 10 bases aligning to TRBD2. Germline values: CDR1 LNHDA, CDR2 SQIVND (reference sequence). The CDR3 is 17 residues long. Trimming cost V 2 bases and J 3 bases; bases outside gene matches: 7. CDR3 protein: CASSILGGLANYNEQFF. The DNA for the CDR3 is TGTGCCAGTAGTATACTGGGGGGACTAGCGAACTACAATGAGCAGTTCTTC.

The DNA for the CDR3 is TGCAGCGTTGACGGCGGCCCCTATGGCTACACCTTC. Its protein product is CSVDGGPYGYTF. This chain joins TRBV29-1 and TRBJ1-2; D is uncertain. V lost 3 bases, J lost 4 bases, and 9 bases lay in between. CDR1 is SQVTM and CDR2 is ANQGSEA in the germline V gene. There are 12 residues in the CDR3.

This chain connects TRBV29-1 to TRBJ1-1; D remains unclear. From germline, CDR1 is SQVTM and CDR2 ANQGSEA. The ends were cut back, 2 bases at V and 7 bases at J, with 14 bases in the middle. This CDR3 region has 13 residues. CDR3 residues: CSVELWVEDEAFF. Here the CDR3 DNA reads TGCAGCGTTGAACTGTGGGTGGAGGATGAAGCTTTCTTT.

V gene TRBV18 combines with J gene TRBJ2-7, with D perhaps matching TRBD1 (6 bases). The CDR3 extends over 14 amino acids. With 9 bases removed from V and 2 bases from J, the gap between germline ends came to 17 bases. The germline V gene encodes CDR1 KGHSH and CDR2 LQKENI. CDR3 nucleotides: TGTGCCAGTAGTTCAGGGGATTTTACCTACGAGCAGTACTTC. Amino acids: CASSSGDFTYEQYF.

The chain joins TRBV28 to TRBJ2-7; D ambiguous. This CDR3 comprises 14 residues. V lost 3 bases to trimming and J lost 1 base, with 10 bases between them. The germline CDR1 and CDR2 sequences are MDHEN and SYDVKM. CDR3 DNA: TGTGCCAGCAGTTTTGCGATAAATTCCTACGAGCAGTACTTC. It yields the protein CASSFAINSYEQYF. The full variable domain, its missing parts supplied by reference TRBV28 and TRBJ2-7, is DVKVTQSSRYLVKRTGEKVFLECVQDMDHENMFWYRQDPGLGLRLIYFSYDVKMKEKGDIPEGYSVSREKKERFSLILESASTNQTSMYLCASSFAINSYEQYFGPGTRLTVT.

CDR3 sequence: CASSQERGERPQHF. Here the CDR3 DNA reads TGCGCCAGCAGCCAAGAGCGTGGGGAGCGGCCCCAGCATTTT. The rearrangement links TRBV4-1 to TRBJ1-5; D gene unclear. Per germline, CDR1 MGHRA and CDR2 YSYEKL. The CDR3 contains 14 residues. V was pared by 0 bases and J by 9 bases, with 12 bases between.